A single sample gave rise to the 13 T cell receptor beta chains below, sequenced in a study of Ad26.COV2.S vaccination and SARS-CoV-2 variants. This sample's treatment: some 19 received Ad26.COV2.S at low or high dose, single or two shots; about 5 received placebo; per-sample allocation not given. Sampling happened 63 days after the first vaccine or placebo injection. Here immunoSEQ multiplex PCR was the method, and the copy in TCRdb shows in-frame clones only, minus some. The table includes over 400,000 clones, over 80% detected once. This sample comprised peripheral blood, obtained in a trial of Ad26.COV2.S vaccine versus placebo. The receptors shown here come from a person between 18 and 65 years old who received the Ad26.COV2.S COVID-19 vaccine or a placebo.

Concerning this clone: The sample contains more than one DNA sequence encoding this CDR3. This sequence joins TRBV6-2 or TRBV6-3 and TRBJ1-1, with 7 positions matching TRBD1. This CDR3 spans 13 amino acids. Looked up from germline, CDR1 is MNHEY and CDR2 is SVGEGT. V was pared by 6 bases and J by 1 base, with 2 bases of the junction left unmatched. The CDR3 is CASSRTGNTEAFF. The CDR3 DNA sequence: TGTGCCAGCAGCCGGACAGGGAACACTGAAGCTTTCTTT.

The chain employs TRBV19 and TRBJ1-2; 12 nucleotides match TRBD1. This CDR3 spans 17 amino acids. CDR1 is LNHDA, CDR2 SQIVND, per germline (reference sequence). Trimming cost V 4 bases and J 4 bases; bases outside gene matches: 10. The CDR3 spells CASSTRPGQGAGYGYTF. Here the CDR3 DNA reads TGTGCCAGTAGTACCCGGCCGGGACAGGGGGCCGGCTATGGCTACACCTTC.

The gene calls are TRBV4-3 and TRBJ2-5; possibly TRBD2 for D (6 bases). Trimming stripped 5 bases from V and 4 bases from J, with 14 bases between. The CDR3 loop spans 14 amino acids. The germline gives CDR1 LGHNA, CDR2 YSLEER. The CDR3 region is CASSAPGRRETQYF. The CDR3 DNA sequence: TGCGCCAGCAGCGCCCCAGGGAGGCGAGAGACCCAGTACTTC.

This sequence joins TRBV28 and TRBJ1-2; D remains ambiguous. The germline CDR1 and CDR2 sequences are MDHEN and SYDVKM. The CDR3 is made up of 12 amino acids. V was shortened by 3 bases and J by 1 base, with 3 bases between the two germline ends. As DNA, the CDR3 is TGTGCCAGCAGTTTCGGTAACTATGGCTACACCTTC. Protein: CASSFGNYGYTF.

V usage is TRBV6-5 and J usage is TRBJ1-6; no clear D gene. This CDR3 contains 14 residues. Germline V lookup: CDR1 MNHEY, CDR2 SVGAGI. With 8 bases removed from V and 0 bases from J, the gap between germline ends came to 8 bases. Written as DNA, the CDR3 is TGTGCCAGCGAGAGAAGCTCCTATAATTCACCCCTCCACTTT. Translation gives CASERSSYNSPLHF.

This sequence joins TRBV7-2 and TRBJ2-1; no reliable D call. This CDR3 is built from 14 residues. The V gene lost 5 bases and the J gene lost 4 bases, with 12 bases spanning the gap. The germline V gene encodes CDR1 SGHTA and CDR2 FQGNSA. CDR3 amino acids: CASSPRTDYNEQFF. The CDR3 DNA follows: TGTGCCAGCAGCCCAAGGACGGATTACAATGAGCAGTTCTTC.

V gene TRBV7-9 combines with J gene TRBJ2-5; D call uncertain. V was pared by 0 bases and J by 0 bases, with 11 bases between. Germline V gene lookup returns CDR1 SEHNR and CDR2 FQNEAQ (reference sequence). The CDR3 runs 16 residues. The DNA of the CDR3 is TGTGCCAGCAGCTTAGCGCTAAGTCTTAACCAAGAGACCCAGTACTTC. Protein product: CASSLALSLNQETQYF. The variable domain in full, completed from reference TRBV7-9 and TRBJ2-5, reads DTGVSQNPRHKITKRGQNVTFRCDPISEHNRLYWYRQTLGQGPEFLTYFQNEAQLEKSRLLSDRFSAERPKGSFSTLEIQRTEQGDSAMYLCASSLALSLNQETQYFGPGTRLLVL.

This sequence joins TRBV20-1 and TRBJ2-7; D is unresolved. V was clipped by 3 bases and J by 1 base, with 10 bases between them. The CDR3 runs 13 residues. Germline V gene data show CDR1 as DFQATT and CDR2 as SNEGSKA (reference sequence). The CDR3 bases are TGCAGTGCTAGTCCCCAAGGGTCCTACGAGCAGTACTTC. Protein product: CSASPQGSYEQYF.

In DNA form, the CDR3 reads TGCAGCGGTGCCGACAGGGGCCTCGGGGAGCAGTACTTC. As protein: CSGADRGLGEQYF. The chain has TRBV29-1 and TRBJ2-7; TRBD1 aligns across 8 bases. Germline V gene data show CDR1 as SQVTM and CDR2 as ANQGSEA. V was clipped by 7 bases and J by 7 bases; unmatched bases: 12. The CDR3 is 13 residues long.

The chain joins TRBV27 to TRBJ2-3; D may be TRBD1 or TRBD2 (6 bases each). The CDR3 loop spans 12 amino acids. Germline values: CDR1 MNHEY, CDR2 SMNVEV (reference sequence). V was cut by 6 bases and J by 6 bases, with 10 bases left in between. This CDR3 reads CASSLGGDTQYF. CDR3 DNA: TGTGCCAGCAGCTTGGGGGGCGATACGCAGTATTTT.

This clone came up once. The gene calls are TRBV28 and TRBJ2-1; TRBD2 matches 8 bases. The CDR3 runs to 15 residues. V lost 5 bases and J lost 5; bases outside the gene matches: 8. Germline CDR1 and CDR2: MDHEN and SYDVKM. CDR3 nucleotide sequence: TGTGCCAGCAGTAGTAACGGGGGGGCCCACAATGAGCAGTTCTTC. Translation gives CASSSNGGAHNEQFF.

CDR3 protein: CASSQDLTGVQPQHF. DNA for the CDR3: TGTGCCAGCAGCCAAGATCTAACCGGCGTTCAGCCCCAGCATTTT. The V gene is TRBV3-1 (or the pseudogene TRBV3-2), the J gene TRBJ1-5; unclear D gene. This CDR3 spans 15 amino acids. Trimming left V 0 bases short and J 6 bases short, with 12 bases between. The germline CDR1 and CDR2 sequences are LGHDT and YNNKEL (reference sequence).

The chain links TRBV4-3 to TRBJ1-5; 8 bases fit TRBD1. Germline V gene sequence: CDR1 LGHNA, CDR2 YSLEER. The CDR3 extends over 16 amino acids. Unmatched junction bases numbered 5, after V lost 4 bases and J lost 0 bases. The CDR3 here is CASSPDRGYSNQPQHF. As DNA, the CDR3 is TGCGCCAGCAGCCCCGACAGGGGCTATAGCAATCAGCCCCAGCATTTT.